This TCR beta chain was identified in a study of blood T cell repertoires in COVID-19. The protocol was immunoSEQ multiplex PCR, while the TCRdb copy is restricted to in-frame clones and leaves out a portion. The data hold 250,000 or so clones, with about 86% observed a single time. This CDR3 is 16 amino acids long. Germline V gene lookup returns CDR1 SEHNR and CDR2 FQNEAQ (reference sequence). Trimming removed 2 bases from V and 1 base from J, with 14 bases in between. V and J are TRBV7-9 and TRBJ2-5; weak D call: TRBD2 (7 bases). Sequenced input: PBMCs or T cells enriched from blood (not recorded which). This TCR came from a man aged 50 or older who had recovered from COVID-19. CDR3 bases: TGTGCCAGCAGCTTACCCAGGGGAGGGGCCCAAGAGACCCAGTACTTC. Protein: CASSLPRGGAQETQYF.